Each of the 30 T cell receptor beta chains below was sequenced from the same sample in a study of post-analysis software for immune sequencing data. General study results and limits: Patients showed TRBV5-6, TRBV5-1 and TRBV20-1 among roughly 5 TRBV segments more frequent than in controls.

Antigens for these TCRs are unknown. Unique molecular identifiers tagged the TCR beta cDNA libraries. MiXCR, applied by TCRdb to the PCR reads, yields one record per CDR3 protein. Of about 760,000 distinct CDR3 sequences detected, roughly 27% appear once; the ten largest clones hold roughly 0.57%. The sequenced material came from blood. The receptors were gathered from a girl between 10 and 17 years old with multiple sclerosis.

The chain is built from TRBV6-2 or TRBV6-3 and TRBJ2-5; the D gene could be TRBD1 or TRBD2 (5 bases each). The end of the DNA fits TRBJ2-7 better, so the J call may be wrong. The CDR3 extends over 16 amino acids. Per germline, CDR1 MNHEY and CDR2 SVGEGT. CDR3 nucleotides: TGTGCCAGCAGCGGACAAGGGACCGCCCACGCCTACGAGCAGTACTTC. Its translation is CASSGQGTAHAYEQYF.

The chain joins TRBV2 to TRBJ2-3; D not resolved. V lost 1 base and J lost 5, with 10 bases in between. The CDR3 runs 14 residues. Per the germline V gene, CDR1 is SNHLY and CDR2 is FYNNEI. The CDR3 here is CASSEELSLDTQYF. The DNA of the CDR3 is TGTGCCAGCAGTGAAGAACTTTCCCTAGATACGCAGTATTTT.

CDR3 DNA sequence: TGCAGTGCTGAGGGACTGACTCCCGACCGACGAGGGACTAGCGCCCCTCAGCCCCAGTACTTC. Protein sequence: CSAEGLTPDRRGTSAPQPQYF. J is TRBJ2-5 and V is TRBV20-1; TRBD2 aligns across 10 bases. This CDR3 is built from 21 residues. J gave up 9 bases and V 5 bases, and 33 bases lay outside the gene matches. Germline V lookup: CDR1 DFQATT, CDR2 SNEGSKA (reference sequence).

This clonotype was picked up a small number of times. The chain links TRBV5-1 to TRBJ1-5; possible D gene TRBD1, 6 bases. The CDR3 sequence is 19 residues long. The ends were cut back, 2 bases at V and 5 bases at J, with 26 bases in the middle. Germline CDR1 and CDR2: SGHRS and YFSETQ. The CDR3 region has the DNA TGCGCCAGCAGCTTAACGACAGGCCGTACGGACCTACCCGATCAGCCCCAGCATTTT. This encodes CASSLTTGRTDLPDQPQHF. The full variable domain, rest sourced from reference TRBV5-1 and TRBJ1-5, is KAGVTQTPRYLIKTRGQQVTLSCSPISGHRSVSWYQQTPGQGLQFLFEYFSETQRNKGNFPGRFSGRQFSNSRSEMNVSTLELGDSALYLCASSLTTGRTDLPDQPQHFGDGTRLSIL.

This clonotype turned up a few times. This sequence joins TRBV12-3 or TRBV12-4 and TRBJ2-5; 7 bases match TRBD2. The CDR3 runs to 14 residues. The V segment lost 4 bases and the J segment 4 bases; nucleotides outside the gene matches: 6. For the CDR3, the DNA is TGTGCCAGCAGTTCCCTTGGGGGGGGAGAGACCCAGTACTTC. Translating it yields CASSSLGGGETQYF.

This chain's CDR3 is CASSDGKRSTDTQYF. DNA for the CDR3: TGTGCCAGCAGCGACGGGAAACGCAGCACAGATACGCAGTATTTT. The V and J genes are TRBV3-1 and TRBJ2-3, with D possibly being TRBD2 (5 bases). Germline CDR1 and CDR2: LGHDT and YNNKEL (reference sequence). V was shortened by 5 bases and J by 0 bases, with 12 bases between the two germline ends. The CDR3 loop spans 15 amino acids.

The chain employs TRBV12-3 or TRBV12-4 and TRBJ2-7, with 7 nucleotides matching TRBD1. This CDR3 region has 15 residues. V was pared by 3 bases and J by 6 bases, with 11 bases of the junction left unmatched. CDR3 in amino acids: CASSFSRQGGSEQYF. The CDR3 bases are TGTGCCAGCAGTTTCTCGAGACAGGGTGGTAGCGAGCAGTACTTC.

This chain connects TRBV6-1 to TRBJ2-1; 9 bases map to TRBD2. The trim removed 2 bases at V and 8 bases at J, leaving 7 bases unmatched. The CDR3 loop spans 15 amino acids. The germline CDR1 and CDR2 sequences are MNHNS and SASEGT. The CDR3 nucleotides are TGTGCCAGCAGTGAATTCGGCGGGGGGGCAGATGAGCAGTTCTTC. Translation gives CASSEFGGGADEQFF.

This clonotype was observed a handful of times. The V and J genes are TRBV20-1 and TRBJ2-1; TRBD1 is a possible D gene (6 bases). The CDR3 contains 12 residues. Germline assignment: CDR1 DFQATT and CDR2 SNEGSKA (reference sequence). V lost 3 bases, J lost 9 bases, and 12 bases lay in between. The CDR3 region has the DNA TGCAGTGCTAGTCACAGGGCTGGTGAGCAGTTCTTC. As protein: CSASHRAGEQFF.

The CDR3 nucleotides read TGTGCCAGCAGCTTAGATAGCAAGCCCGAGGAGACCCAGTTCTTC. This codes for CASSLDSKPEETQFF. The chain recombines TRBV11-2 with TRBJ2-1; no definite D call. With 0 bases removed from V and 13 bases from J, the gap between germline ends came to 19 bases. This CDR3 contains 15 residues. Looked up from germline, CDR1 is SGHAT and CDR2 is FQNNGV.

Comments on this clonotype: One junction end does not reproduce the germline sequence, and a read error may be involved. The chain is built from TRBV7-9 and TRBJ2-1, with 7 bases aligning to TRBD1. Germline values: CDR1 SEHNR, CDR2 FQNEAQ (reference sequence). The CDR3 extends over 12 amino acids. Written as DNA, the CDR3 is TGTGCCAGCAGCTTGACAGGGCAGGAGCGGTTCTTC. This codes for CASSLTGQERFF.

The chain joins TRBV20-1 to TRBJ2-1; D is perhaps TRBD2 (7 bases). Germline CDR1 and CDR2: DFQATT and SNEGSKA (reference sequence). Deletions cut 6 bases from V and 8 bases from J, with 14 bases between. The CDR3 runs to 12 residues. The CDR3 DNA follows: TGCAGTGCGAGGGGGGGAGGGGATGAGCAGTTCTTC. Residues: CSARGGGDEQFF.

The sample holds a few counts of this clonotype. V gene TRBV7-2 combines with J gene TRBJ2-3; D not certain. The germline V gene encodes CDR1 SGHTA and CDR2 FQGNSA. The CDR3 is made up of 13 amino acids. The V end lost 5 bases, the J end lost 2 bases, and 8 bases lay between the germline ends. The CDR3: CASSPDFTDTQYF. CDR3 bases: TGTGCCAGCAGCCCCGACTTCACAGATACGCAGTATTTT.

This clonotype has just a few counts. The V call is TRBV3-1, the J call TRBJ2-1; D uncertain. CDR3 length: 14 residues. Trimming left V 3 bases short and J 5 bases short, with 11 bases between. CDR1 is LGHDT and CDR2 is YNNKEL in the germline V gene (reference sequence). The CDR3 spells CASSQTGRHNEQFF. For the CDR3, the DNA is TGTGCCAGCAGCCAGACCGGGCGGCACAATGAGCAGTTCTTC.

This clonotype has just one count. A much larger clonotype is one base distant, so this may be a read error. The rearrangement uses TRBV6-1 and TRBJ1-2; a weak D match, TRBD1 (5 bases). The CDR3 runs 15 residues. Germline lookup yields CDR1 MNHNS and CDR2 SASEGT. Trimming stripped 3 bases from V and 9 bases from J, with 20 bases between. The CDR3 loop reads CASSDHSGLDYSYTF. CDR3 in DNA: TGTGCCAGCAGTGACCACTCGGGGCTCGATTATAGCTACACCTTC.

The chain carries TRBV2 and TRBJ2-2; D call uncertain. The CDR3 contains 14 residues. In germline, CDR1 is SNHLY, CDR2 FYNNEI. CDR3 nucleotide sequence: TGTGCTGTAACCGTTGGGTTCGGGACCGGGGAGCTGTTTTTT. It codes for CAVTVGFGTGELFF. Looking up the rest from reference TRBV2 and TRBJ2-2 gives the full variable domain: EPEVTQTPSHQVTQMGQEVILRCVPISNHLYFYWYRQILGQKVEFLVSFYNNEISEKSEIFDDQFSVERPDGSNFTLKIRSTKLEDSAMYFCAVTVGFGTGELFFGEGSRLTVL.

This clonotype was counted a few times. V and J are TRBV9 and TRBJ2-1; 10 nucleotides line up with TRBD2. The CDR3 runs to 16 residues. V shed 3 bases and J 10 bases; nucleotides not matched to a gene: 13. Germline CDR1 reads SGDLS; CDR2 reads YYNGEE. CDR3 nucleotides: TGTGCCAGCAGCGAGCGCCTAGCGGGGGCAGCGTGGGAGCAGTTCTTC. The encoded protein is CASSERLAGAAWEQFF.

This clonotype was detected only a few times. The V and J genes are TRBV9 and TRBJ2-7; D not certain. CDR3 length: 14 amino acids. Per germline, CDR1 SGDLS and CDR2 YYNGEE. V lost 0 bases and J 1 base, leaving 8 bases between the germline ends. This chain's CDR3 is CASSVETGSYEQYF. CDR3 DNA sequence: TGTGCCAGCAGCGTAGAAACTGGGTCCTACGAGCAGTACTTC. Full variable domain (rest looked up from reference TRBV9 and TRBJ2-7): DSGVTQTPKHLITATGQRVTLRCSPRSGDLSVYWYQQSLDQGLQFLIQYYNGEERAKGNILERFSAQQFPDLHSELNLSSLELGDSALYFCASSVETGSYEQYFGPGTRLTVT.

CDR3: CASAPEPTGHQPQHF. In DNA form, the CDR3 reads TGTGCCAGCGCCCCCGAACCGACAGGCCATCAGCCCCAGCATTTT. This chain connects TRBV6-5 to TRBJ1-5; TRBD1 might be the D (6 bases). Trimming took 8 bases from V and 5 from J, leaving 19 bases between them. The CDR3 spans 15 residues. Per the germline V gene, CDR1 is MNHEY and CDR2 is SVGAGI.

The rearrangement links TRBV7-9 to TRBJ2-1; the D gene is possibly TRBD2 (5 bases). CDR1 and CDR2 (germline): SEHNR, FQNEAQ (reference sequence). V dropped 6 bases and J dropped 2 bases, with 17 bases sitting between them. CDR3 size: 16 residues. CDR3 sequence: CASRPPAGGPYNEQFF. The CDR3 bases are TGTGCCAGCAGACCACCGGCGGGCGGGCCCTACAATGAGCAGTTCTTC. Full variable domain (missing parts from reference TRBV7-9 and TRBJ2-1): DTGVSQNPRHKITKRGQNVTFRCDPISEHNRLYWYRQTLGQGPEFLTYFQNEAQLEKSRLLSDRFSAERPKGSFSTLEIQRTEQGDSAMYLCASRPPAGGPYNEQFFGPGTRLTVL.

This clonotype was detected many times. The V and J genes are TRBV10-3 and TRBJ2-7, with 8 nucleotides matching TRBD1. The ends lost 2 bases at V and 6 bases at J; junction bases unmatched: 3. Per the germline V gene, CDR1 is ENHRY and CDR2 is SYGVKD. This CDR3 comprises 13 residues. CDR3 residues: CAISEGTGGEQYF. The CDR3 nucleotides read TGTGCCATCAGTGAGGGAACAGGGGGCGAGCAGTACTTC.

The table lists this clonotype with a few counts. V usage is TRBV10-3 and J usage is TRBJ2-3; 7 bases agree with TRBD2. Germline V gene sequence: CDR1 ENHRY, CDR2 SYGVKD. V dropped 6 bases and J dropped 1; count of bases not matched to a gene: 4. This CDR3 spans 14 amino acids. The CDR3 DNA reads TGTGCCATCAGCCCAGCGGGACGCACAGATACGCAGTATTTT. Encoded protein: CAISPAGRTDTQYF.

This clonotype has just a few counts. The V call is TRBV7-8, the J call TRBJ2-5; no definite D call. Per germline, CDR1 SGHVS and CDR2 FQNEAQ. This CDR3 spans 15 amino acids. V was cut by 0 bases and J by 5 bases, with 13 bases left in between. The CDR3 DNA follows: TGTGCCAGCAGCTTAGCCGCATCGGTAGGGGAGACCCAGTACTTC. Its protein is CASSLAASVGETQYF.

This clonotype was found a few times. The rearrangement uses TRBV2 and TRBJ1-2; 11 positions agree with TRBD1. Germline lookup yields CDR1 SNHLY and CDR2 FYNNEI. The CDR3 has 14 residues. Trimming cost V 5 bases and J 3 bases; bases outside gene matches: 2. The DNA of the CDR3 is TGTGCCAGCAGTCCGGGACAGGGGGACTATGGCTACACCTTC. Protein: CASSPGQGDYGYTF.

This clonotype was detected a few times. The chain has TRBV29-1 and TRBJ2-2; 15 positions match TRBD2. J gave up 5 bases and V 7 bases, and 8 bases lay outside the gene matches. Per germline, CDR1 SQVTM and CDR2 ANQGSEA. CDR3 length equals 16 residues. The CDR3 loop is CSARTSGGATTGELFF. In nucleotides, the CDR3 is TGCAGCGCCCGGACTAGCGGGGGGGCGACAACCGGGGAGCTGTTTTTT.

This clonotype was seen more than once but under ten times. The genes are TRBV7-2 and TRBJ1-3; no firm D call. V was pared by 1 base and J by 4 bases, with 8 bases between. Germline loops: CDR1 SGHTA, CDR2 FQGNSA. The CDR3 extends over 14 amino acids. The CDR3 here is CASSLEQVGNTIYF. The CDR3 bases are TGTGCCAGCAGCTTAGAGCAGGTCGGAAACACCATATATTTT. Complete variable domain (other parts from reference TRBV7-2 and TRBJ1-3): GAGVSQSPSNKVTEKGKDVELRCDPISGHTALYWYRQSLGQGLEFLIYFQGNSAPDKSGLPSDRFSAERTGGSVSTLTIQRTQQEDSAVYLCASSLEQVGNTIYFGEGSWLTVV.

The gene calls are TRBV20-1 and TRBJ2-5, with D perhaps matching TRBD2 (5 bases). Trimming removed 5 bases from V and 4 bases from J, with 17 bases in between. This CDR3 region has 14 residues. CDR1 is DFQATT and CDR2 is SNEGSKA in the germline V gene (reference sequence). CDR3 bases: TGCAGTGCTCAGGAGAGCGGTCTACGAGAGACCCAGTACTTC. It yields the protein CSAQESGLRETQYF.

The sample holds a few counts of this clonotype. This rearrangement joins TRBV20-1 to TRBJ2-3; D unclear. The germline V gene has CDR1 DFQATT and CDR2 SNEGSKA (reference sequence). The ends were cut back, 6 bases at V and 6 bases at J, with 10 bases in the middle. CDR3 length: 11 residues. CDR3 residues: CSATFSDTQYF. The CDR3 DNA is TGCAGTGCCACCTTTTCCGATACGCAGTATTTT.

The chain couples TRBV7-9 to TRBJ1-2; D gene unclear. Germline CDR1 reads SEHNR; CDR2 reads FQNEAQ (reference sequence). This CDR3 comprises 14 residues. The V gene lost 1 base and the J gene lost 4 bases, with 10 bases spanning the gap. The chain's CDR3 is CASSLGGEGYGYTF. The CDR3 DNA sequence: TGTGCCAGCAGCTTAGGCGGGGAAGGCTATGGCTACACCTTC.

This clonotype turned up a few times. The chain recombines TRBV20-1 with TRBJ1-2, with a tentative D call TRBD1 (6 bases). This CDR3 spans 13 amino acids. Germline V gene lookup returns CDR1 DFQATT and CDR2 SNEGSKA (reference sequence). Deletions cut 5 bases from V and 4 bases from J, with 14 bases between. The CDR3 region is CSASRDTIYGYTF. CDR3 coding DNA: TGCAGTGCTTCCCGGGACACAATCTATGGCTACACCTTC.